This T cell receptor beta chain was sequenced for a study of shared clonotypes between healthy human individuals (dated by TCRdb to between 2020 and 2021). With regard to the full study: The cohort included a few men and a couple of women between 18 and 49 years of age. For each donor, three plates each were used for CD4 naive and CD4 memory, two plates were used for CD8 naive, and one plate was used for CD8 memory. Blood TCR repertoires of several healthy adults were deeply sequenced to estimate repertoire size and the extent of clonotype sharing between individuals. To increase sequencing depth and limit assay-specific biases, different laboratories used diverse techniques to prepare libraries and sequence TCR repertoires. Per donor, leukapheresis produced somewhere between about 0.8 and 9 billion PBMCs.

The donors were healthy, HIV-negative adults with no recently reported acute infections or vaccinations. Every donor was a Caucasian adult residing in Nashville, Tennessee, USA. CD4+ T cells were enriched through magnetic negative selection, after which naive cells were positively selected on CD45RA and the remaining negative fraction served as the memory subset. Blood was collected by leukapheresis, and PBMCs were isolated by Ficoll-Histopaque density gradient centrifugation and then cryopreserved in liquid nitrogen vapor phase. Analytical flow cytometry was used to check the purity and quantity of each magnetically sorted T cell population. From each sorted fraction, genomic DNA was isolated and quantified by UV absorbance on a Nanodrop 2000c. Using the deep immunoSEQ assay, TCR CDR3 regions were amplified from genomic DNA by multiplex PCR. Extracted genomic DNA from each cell subset was spread evenly across all wells of several immunoSEQ 96-well plates, with each plate serving as a replicate. For sorted subsets, each replicate PCR was loaded with approximately 0.2 ug genomic DNA, equivalent to 30,000 to 35,000 T cell genomes. Purified libraries were measured with a Qubit 3.0 fluorometer, size-checked on a Bioanalyzer 2100, and measured again with the KAPA Library Quantification kit. Each immunoSEQ 96-well plate was sequenced on its own single-read 150-cycle Illumina NextSeq 550 flow cell. In the paper's pipeline: Because the immunoSEQ output held only junctional sequences and lacked quality scores, the filtering could not match the filtering applied to full-length reads. Sequences were annotated with PyIR, a Python wrapper for IgBLAST v1.9, using IMGT germline references to assign V/J genes and CDR3. Reads were filtered out if the reads had weak V/J assignments (E-value above 1e-6), no CDR3, stop codons, out-of-frame junctions, or ambiguous translated residues. A V3J clonotype was defined by an identical inferred V gene, J gene, and CDR3 amino acid sequence. To compute the percentage overlap between repertoires, the number of shared unique clonotypes was divided by the size of the smaller repertoire. Three approaches were used to assess repertoire richness: RTK rarefaction, the Chao1 estimator, and Recon v2.1 estimates of unobserved clonotypes. OLGA was used to compute generation probabilities for all TCRbeta clonotypes that the gDNA method yielded from four donors. What TCRdb holds here is the immuneACCESS table cut down to in-frame rearrangements. Part of the clones is not present; checked against another copy, under half of the missing clones reflect an unresolved V gene, and the others are unexplained. The V and J calls and clone size were taken over from that table, and D and trimming were inferred from the DNA. The sample data list fewer than 1.4 million clones, and about 84% of these were observed just once. Of the sample, more than 0.55% falls within the top ten clones.

This clone has just a few counts. Its recognized antigen is unknown. No quality values exist for individual bases; no much larger clone is one base distant. Findings and caveats that apply to the study as a whole: Sampling was limited to blood, and TCR repertoires in tissue likely differ from TCR repertoires in blood. Naive subsets generally had larger estimated clonotype richness than memory subsets. When four donors were compared, the shared fraction of clonotypes was around 4.6% for naive CD4, about 4% for naive CD8, 2.3% for memory CD4, and 0.4% for memory CD8. Pairwise subsampling indicated that sequencing depth was expected to affect the degree of clonotype sharing among donors. Higher generation probabilities were observed for clonotypes shared by all four sorted-subset donors than for non-shared clonotypes. Even with the large sequencing depth, rarefaction of the sorted-subset datasets indicated that sequencing was incomplete. The small number of donors limited the genetic and exposure-history diversity represented.

CDR1 is given as SNHLY and CDR2 as FYNNEI, both from the germline V gene. Trimming takes 3 bases from V and 4 bases from J, and the germline ends sit 13 bases apart. Including the terminal cysteine and phenylalanine, the CDR3 comprises 14 residues. Left in the record is the CDR3 DNA by itself, 42 bases read in frame from the first base. This sequence originates from a man aged 18 to 29 in good health. Some clones in this sample may be carry-over from other donors' samples. The V and J segments used are TRBV2 and TRBJ2-7, and the D gene may be TRBD1, 6 bases matching. Specimen: memory CD4+ T cells from PBMCs. The sample's cell subset or site, from its label and the paper: CD45RA-negative fraction. The DNA sequence is given as TGTGCCAGCAGTGACGGGCAGGGGTCGTACGAGCAGTACTTC. It specifies CASSDGQGSYEQYF.